This T cell receptor beta chain was sequenced in a study of monozygotic twins with inflammatory bowel disease (dated by TCRdb to the late 2010s). Regarding the complete study: A total of around 30 monozygotic twin pairs were included in the full study, comprising nine German pairs (four IBD-concordant, five IBD-discordant) and 19 IBD-discordant Danish pairs. Each individual had, on average, about 151 000 unique TCRalpha sequences and 181 000 unique TCRbeta sequences available for analysis. Disease-associated traits were sought mainly through comparisons between IBD patients and their genetically identical healthy co-twins within discordant pairs.

A word on this clonotype: Its antigen target is currently unknown.

The CDR3 starts with the cysteine, ends with the phenylalanine, and has 20 residues. No DNA was logged. Per the germline V gene, SNHLY is the CDR1 and FYNNEI is the CDR2. From each donor, an approximately 2.3 ml peripheral blood sample was drawn into PAXgene tubes and stored at -80 degrees C. Without T cell sorting, total RNA was isolated from whole blood using the PAXgene blood miRNA kit on an automated QIAcube. Peripheral blood from monozygotic twin pairs, either concordant or discordant for inflammatory bowel disease, underwent deep TCRalpha and TCRbeta repertoire profiling that used unique molecular barcoding. Smoking habits were recorded for all twin pairs, and each individual was classified as a current, former or never smoker. Study-wide findings and limitations: IBD patients had lower TCRbeta repertoire diversity, measured by the inverse Simpson index, than their healthy co-twins. Repertoire similarity did not differ between concordant and discordant twins, possibly due to limited statistical power. Fewer clonotypes were shared with other individuals by IBD patients than by healthy twins, most markedly in patients showing signs of disease activity. Different T cell subtypes could not be distinguished in the analysis. Differing immunosuppressive treatments among patients may have added background noise and inter-individual variability to the repertoires. The results gave no support for a single strong signal or clonotype linked to IBD.

The library came from 5' RACE. Preparation of each TCR library used around 3.5 ug of total RNA. For each sample, cDNA was synthesized in eight separate reactions using SMARTScribe reverse transcriptase. During cDNA synthesis, template switching introduced unique molecular identifiers that contained a 6-nucleotide sample barcode. TCRalpha and TCRbeta cDNA was amplified in two nested PCRs of approximately 16 and 10 cycles, and bead purification was carried out after each PCR. Before amplification, the cDNA was both treated with uracil DNA-glycosylase and purified with the QIAquick PCR purification kit. In the second PCR, Illumina TruSeq-compatible adapters and sample-specific barcodes were added. Library quality and concentration were checked on TapeStation and Qubit, and libraries were pooled at about 5 ng each. Sequencing of pooled libraries was carried out on an Illumina HiSeq2500 single-index Rapid Run using 2 x 100 bp reads and custom sequencing primers. The study's processing was this. MiGEC version 1.2.6 was used for UMI-based consensus assembly, which corrected PCR and sequencing errors. MiXCR version 2.1.1 was used for V(D)J alignment, clonotype assembly and CDR3 extraction. To normalise gene usage, clonotype sharing and MAIT/NKT TCR abundance, the top 1000, 10 000 and 20 000 clonotypes in each sample were analysed. Diversity was computed as the inverse Simpson index with the vegan R package after downsampling to 27 000 UMIs. Paired Mann-Whitney U tests were applied to discordant twin pairs, and Benjamini-Hochberg correction was used for multiple testing. Each entry corresponds to one CDR3 protein sequence from reads that TCRdb reprocessed, and DNA is not given. These V and J calls originate from TCRdb's pipeline instead of the authors' own analysis. In this sample's table one finds around 410,000 distinct CDR3 sequences. Around 2.3% of the sample comes from the top ten.

Recombination joined TRBV2 with TRBJ2-4; TCRdb calls TRBD2, which cannot be checked without DNA. This TCR came from a human donor with ulcerative colitis or Crohn's disease, or a healthy co-twin of an affected twin (not recorded which). Sequencing was performed on blood. CDR3 reads: CASSGSRASGGPIAKNIQYF.